The present entry profiles one T cell receptor beta chain with its context. Profiling relied on immunoSEQ multiplex PCR, and the TCRdb table lists in-frame clones only, not all of them. The sample lists about 40,000 clones; roughly 93% were seen once. The CDR3 extends over 13 amino acids. V lost 2 bases and J 7 bases, leaving 11 bases between the germline ends. Germline CDR1 KGHSH, CDR2 LQKENI. The data were obtained in a study of T cell changes during pregnancy in multiple sclerosis. This receptor was taken from a female donor with multiple sclerosis, enrolled in a pregnancy study. Source: CD4+ T cells from peripheral blood mononuclear cells, taken before pregnancy. The J gene is TRBJ1-1, the V gene TRBV18; tentative D call: TRBD1 (5 bases). The CDR3 loop reads CASSPKEGNEAFF. The CDR3 bases are TGTGCCAGCTCACCAAAGGAGGGGAATGAAGCTTTCTTT.